Sequencing of this T cell receptor beta chain was carried out in a study of blood T cell repertoires in COVID-19. Across the study: T cells, B-cell-depleted T cells, or PBMCs supplied cDNA or gDNA.

In the original processing: Using reference gene primer amplification, nucleated cell counts were estimated. Measured with immunoSEQ multiplex PCR; TCRdb has only the in-frame clones, and not every one. V, J and clone size are taken as reported in that table, and D and trimming were inferred from the DNA itself. The sample yields fewer than 200,000 clones, 84% seen once. In germline, CDR1 is SGHRS, CDR2 YFSETQ. The CDR3 loop spans 11 amino acids. V shed 4 bases and J shed 5 bases, with 7 bases lying between them. The specimen was PBMCs or T cells enriched from blood (not recorded which). The chain employs TRBV5-1 and TRBJ2-7, with D possibly matching TRBD1 (5 bases). This receptor was obtained from a woman between 25 and 40 years old who had been exposed to COVID-19. For the CDR3, the DNA is TGCGCCAGCAGCGGGGCCAACGAGCAGTACTTC. Protein product: CASSGANEQYF.